Shown below are 16 T cell receptor beta chains from a single sample sequenced in a study of cytomegalovirus exposure and HLA in healthy donors. The PCR made use of 60 Vbeta and 13 Jbeta primers. Here immunoSEQ multiplex PCR was the method, and the copy in TCRdb shows in-frame clones only, minus some. The sample consists of 90,000 to 140,000 clones, roughly 15% of them appearing once. Sequencing input: PBMCs. The source of these receptors is a female donor in good health and CMV-seronegative.

The rearrangement uses TRBV7-3 and TRBJ2-3, with D possibly matching TRBD2 (6 bases). The CDR3 has 14 amino acids. The V gene's germline CDR1 is SGHTA and CDR2 FQGTGA. V was clipped by 2 bases and J by 7 bases, with 13 bases between them. The CDR3 loop is CASSLGVGGNTQYF. CDR3 DNA: TGTGCCAGCAGCTTAGGAGTGGGAGGAAATACGCAGTATTTT.

The rearrangement uses TRBV7-9 and TRBJ2-7; no clear D. With 3 bases removed from V and 6 bases from J, the gap between germline ends came to 15 bases. The CDR3 covers 14 residues. Germline V gives CDR1 SEHNR, CDR2 FQNEAQ (reference sequence). The CDR3 bases are TGTGCCAGCAGCTTTCGCCCCTCTTCGGGCGAGCAGTACTTC. It specifies CASSFRPSSGEQYF.

The chain couples TRBV5-4 to TRBJ2-1, with 12 bases matching TRBD2. CDR1 and CDR2 (germline): SGHNT, YYREEE (reference sequence). Unmatched junction bases numbered 12, after V lost 1 base and J lost 7 bases. CDR3 length: 18 residues. The CDR3 DNA reads TGTGCCAGCAGCTTGAAGCCACTAGCGGGAGGCCCTTGGAATGAGCAGTTCTTC. It specifies CASSLKPLAGGPWNEQFF.

Regarding this clone: An end of the junction does not agree with germline; a read error may underlie this. The rearrangement links TRBV6-5 to TRBJ2-7; 10 bases are a match to TRBD1. The CDR3 runs to 13 residues. Germline assignment: CDR1 MNHEY and CDR2 SVGAGI. CDR3 loop: CASSYAPRQGAFF. For the CDR3, the DNA is TGTGCCAGCAGTTACGCTCCCAGACAGGGGGCGTTTTTC.

The V and J genes are TRBV10-3 and TRBJ1-5, with a tentative D call TRBD1 (5 bases). The CDR3 length is 12 residues. CDR1 is ENHRY and CDR2 is SYGVKD in the germline V gene. Trimming shortened V by 8 bases and J by 10 bases, and 15 bases separated the two germline ends. CDR3 in amino acids: CAIGGEVYPQHF. CDR3 nucleotides: TGTGCCATCGGAGGGGAAGTGTACCCCCAGCATTTT.

This clone was recorded a few times. V and J are TRBV5-4 and TRBJ2-1; D unresolved. Germline V lookup: CDR1 SGHNT, CDR2 YYREEE (reference sequence). V dropped 0 bases and J dropped 6 bases, with 7 bases sitting between them. The CDR3 contains 13 residues. The CDR3 region has the DNA TGTGCCAGCAGCTTGGTTGAGTCCAATGAGCAGTTCTTC. This sequence encodes CASSLVESNEQFF.

V and J are TRBV5-4 and TRBJ1-4; TRBD1 might be the D (6 bases). Trimming removed 4 bases from V and 4 bases from J, with 14 bases in between. CDR1 SGHNT and CDR2 YYREEE come from the germline V gene (reference sequence). This CDR3 has 15 residues. CDR3 sequence (DNA): TGTGCCAGCAGCCAAAGTGGGACACGTAATGAAAAACTGTTTTTT. The encoded protein is CASSQSGTRNEKLFF.

This chain uses TRBV19 with TRBJ2-7; TRBD1 matches 7 bases. The ends lost 5 bases at V and 2 bases at J; junction bases unmatched: 12. The CDR3 covers 16 residues. CDR1 and CDR2 from the germline V gene are LNHDA and SQIVND (reference sequence). The CDR3 sequence is CASSPSSGQSTYEQYF. The CDR3 DNA sequence: TGTGCCAGTAGTCCCAGCTCGGGACAGTCGACCTACGAGCAGTACTTC. Filled out from reference TRBV19 and TRBJ2-7, the complete variable domain reads DGGITQSPKYLFRKEGQNVTLSCEQNLNHDAMYWYRQDPGQGLRLIYYSQIVNDFQKGDIAEGYSVSREKKESFPLTVTSAQKNPTAFYLCASSPSSGQSTYEQYFGPGTRLTVT.

This clone occurred a few times. This chain connects TRBV20-1 to TRBJ2-1; 9 nucleotides align to TRBD2. CDR3 length: 11 residues. The ends lost 1 base at V and 14 bases at J; junction bases unmatched: 3. In germline, CDR1 is DFQATT, CDR2 SNEGSKA (reference sequence). The CDR3, as DNA: TGCAGTGCTAGAGGACTAGCGGCGGAGTTCTTC. Translated, it gives CSARGLAAEFF.

The chain couples TRBV30 to TRBJ1-4; D remains unclear. Germline V gene lookup returns CDR1 GTSNPN and CDR2 SVGIG (reference sequence). V was shortened by 8 bases and J by 0 bases, with 16 bases between the two germline ends. This CDR3 is built from 15 residues. CDR3 region: CAGTPSGATNEKLFF. CDR3 DNA: TGTGCCGGAACCCCTAGCGGCGCAACTAATGAAAAACTGTTTTTT.

V usage is TRBV27 and J usage is TRBJ2-7, with D tentatively TRBD2 (7 bases). Per germline, CDR1 MNHEY and CDR2 SMNVEV (reference sequence). The CDR3 length is 13 residues. Trimming shortened V by 4 bases and J by 3 bases, and 10 bases separated the two germline ends. The CDR3 nucleotides read TGTGCCAGCAGTTGGGGGGGCGGCTACGAGCAGTACTTC. It translates to CASSWGGGYEQYF.

This clone was found a few times. The rearrangement links TRBV27 to TRBJ1-5; TRBD1 agrees at 10 bases. Germline V CDR1 and CDR2: MNHEY, SMNVEV (reference sequence). The CDR3 is 16 residues long. V shed 6 bases and J 7 bases; nucleotides not matched to a gene: 12. The CDR3 reads CASRPQAGTGVQPQHF. In DNA, the CDR3 is TGTGCCAGCAGACCCCAAGCCGGGACAGGGGTACAGCCCCAGCATTTT.

V is TRBV7-6 and J is TRBJ2-3, with TRBD1 matching 9 bases. Germline CDR1 is SGHVS and CDR2 is FNYEAQ. The CDR3 length is 14 residues. Trimming took 5 bases from V and 5 from J; bases not matched to a gene: 5. In DNA form, the CDR3 reads TGTGCCAGCAGCATCGGGACAGGGAAAGATACGCAGTATTTT. Its translation: CASSIGTGKDTQYF.

This clone has more than one count but fewer than ten. The J gene is TRBJ2-7, the V gene TRBV30, with TRBD2 identical over 13 bases. The CDR3 runs to 16 residues. The V and J ends lost 1 base and 3 bases, in that order; junction bases with no gene match: 6. Germline V gives CDR1 GTSNPN, CDR2 SVGIG (reference sequence). The CDR3 DNA sequence: TGTGCCTGGAGTGGAGTGGGACTAGCGGGATTCTACGAGCAGTACTTC. Translating it yields CAWSGVGLAGFYEQYF.

The rearrangement joins TRBV2 to TRBJ1-2; D might be TRBD1 (5 bases). The V gene's germline CDR1 is SNHLY and CDR2 FYNNEI. Trimming pared 2 bases from V and 1 base from J, leaving 14 bases between. This CDR3 region has 16 residues. The CDR3 region is CASSEYAGRGNYGYTF. The CDR3, as DNA: TGTGCCAGCAGTGAATACGCAGGGAGGGGTAACTATGGCTACACCTTC. Combining the CDR3 with reference TRBV2 and TRBJ1-2 gives the whole variable domain EPEVTQTPSHQVTQMGQEVILRCVPISNHLYFYWYRQILGQKVEFLVSFYNNEISEKSEIFDDQFSVERPDGSNFTLKIRSTKLEDSAMYFCASSEYAGRGNYGYTFGSGTRLTVV.

There are a few counts of this clone. The gene calls are TRBV29-1 and TRBJ1-2, with D possibly being TRBD1 (5 bases). Per germline, CDR1 SQVTM and CDR2 ANQGSEA. V was shortened by 6 bases and J by 4 bases, with 9 bases between the two germline ends. The CDR3 sequence is 11 residues long. CDR3 nucleotides: TGCAGCGTCTCTACAGGCTATGGCTACACCTTC. It yields the protein CSVSTGYGYTF.